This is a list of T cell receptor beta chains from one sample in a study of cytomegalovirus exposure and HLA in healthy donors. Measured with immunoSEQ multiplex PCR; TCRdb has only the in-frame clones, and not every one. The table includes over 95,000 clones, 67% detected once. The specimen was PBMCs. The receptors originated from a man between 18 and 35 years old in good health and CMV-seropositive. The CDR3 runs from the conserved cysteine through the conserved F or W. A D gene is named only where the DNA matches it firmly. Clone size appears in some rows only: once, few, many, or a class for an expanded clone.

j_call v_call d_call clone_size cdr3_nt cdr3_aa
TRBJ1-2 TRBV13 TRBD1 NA TGTGCCAGCAGCTTATTGGGCCGGGACAGGGGATTTTATGGCTACACCTTC CASSLLGRDRGFYGYTF
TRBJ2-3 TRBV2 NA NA TGTGCCAGCAGTGAAATGCATACGGGCACAGATACGCAGTATTTT CASSEMHTGTDTQYF
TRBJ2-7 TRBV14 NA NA TGTGCCAGCAGCCTAATCGACAGGCTCTACGAGCAGTACTTC CASSLIDRLYEQYF
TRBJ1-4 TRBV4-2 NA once TGTGCCAGCAGCCAGGTGGGCGAAAATGAAAAACTGTTTTTT CASSQVGENEKLFF
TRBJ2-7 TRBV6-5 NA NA TGTGCCAGCAGCCTCACCGGACAGAGTTCCTACGAGCAGTACTTC CASSLTGQSSYEQYF
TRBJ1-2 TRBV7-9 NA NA TGTGCCAGCAGCCCACCGACCGGACAGAACCTCTATGGCTACACCTTC CASSPPTGQNLYGYTF
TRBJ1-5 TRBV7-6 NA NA TGTGCCAGCAGCTTAGCACACAATCAGCCCCAGCATTTT CASSLAHNQPQHF
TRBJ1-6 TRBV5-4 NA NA TGTGCCAGCAGCTTGGGCGCAGGTCATAATTCACCCCTCCACTTT CASSLGAGHNSPLHF
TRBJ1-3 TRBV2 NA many TGTGCCAGCAGGACAGGAATTTTCTCTGGAAACACCATATATTTT CASRTGIFSGNTIYF
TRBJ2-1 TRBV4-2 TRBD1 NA TGTGCCAGCAGCCAAGTACCACAGGGGCCCCCCTACAATGAGCAGTTCTTC CASSQVPQGPPYNEQFF
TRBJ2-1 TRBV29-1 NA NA TGCAGCGTTGACCCGACTAGTACGGATGAGCAGTTCTTC CSVDPTSTDEQFF
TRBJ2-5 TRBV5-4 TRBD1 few TGTGCCAGTCGGGACAGGGGGCAAGAGACCCAGTACTTC CASRDRGQETQYF
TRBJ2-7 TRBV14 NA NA TGTGCCAGCAGCCAAGAGGTCCTGAGGGAGCAGTACTTC CASSQEVLREQYF
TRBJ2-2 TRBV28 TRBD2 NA TGTGCCAGCCGGACTAGCGGCCCAGTCGGGGAGCTGTTTTTT CASRTSGPVGELFF
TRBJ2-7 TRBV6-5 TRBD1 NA TGTGCCAGCAGTTACTCGGGACAGGTCGAGCAGTACTTC CASSYSGQVEQYF
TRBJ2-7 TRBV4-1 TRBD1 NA TGCGCCAGCAGCCAAGACGGACAGGGGTCTGGTGAGCAGTACTTC CASSQDGQGSGEQYF
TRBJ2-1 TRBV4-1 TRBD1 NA TGCGCCAGCAGCCAAGGCGATGGCAGGGGGTTGGAAGGTGAGCAGTTCTTC CASSQGDGRGLEGEQFF
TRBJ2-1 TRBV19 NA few TGTGCCGCAGGGTTCGGCAATGAGCAGTTCTTC CAAGFGNEQFF
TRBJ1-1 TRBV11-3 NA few TGTGCCAGCAGCCGCCGTAGTGGTAATACTGAAGCTTTCTTT CASSRRSGNTEAFF
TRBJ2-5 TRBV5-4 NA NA TGTGCCAGCAGCCGGGGACTCCTAGAGACCCAGTACTTC CASSRGLLETQYF
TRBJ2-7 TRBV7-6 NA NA TGTGCCAGCAGCGCCCACCCGAGCTCCTACGAGCAGTACTTC CASSAHPSSYEQYF
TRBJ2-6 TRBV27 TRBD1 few TGTGCCAGCAGTTCCCGAATTACCGTGGGACAGGGTTTGCGCGGGGCCAACGTCCTGACTTTC CASSSRITVGQGLRGANVLTF
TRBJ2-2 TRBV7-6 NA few TGTGCCAGCAGCTTAGCCCTCTATCAGGGACTGGGCGGGGAGCTGTTTTTT CASSLALYQGLGGELFF
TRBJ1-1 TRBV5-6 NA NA TGTGCCAGCAGCTTGGTATATGGCAGGGAAGCTTTCTTT CASSLVYGREAFF
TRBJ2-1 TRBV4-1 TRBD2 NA TGCGCCAGCAGCCAAGAAGGGACTAGCGGCCCGCCTTGGGACAATGAGCAGTTCTTC CASSQEGTSGPPWDNEQFF
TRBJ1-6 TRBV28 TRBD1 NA TGTGCCAGCAGGCGGACAGGGGAGGATAATTCACCCCTCCACTTT CASRRTGEDNSPLHF